The clone carrying this TCR beta chain was counted a single time. The target antigen is unknown. Healthy bone marrow donors made up the donor group. The sample belongs to a study of cytomegalovirus exposure and HLA in healthy donors. Study-wide background: HLA-typed donors contributed around 82 million unique TCRs, which were held in an early data release.

The PCR had 60 Vbeta and 13 Jbeta primers. Assay used: immunoSEQ multiplex PCR; TCRdb lists only in-frame clones, some missing. The repertoire consists of roughly 130,000 clones, with about 80% occurring once and the leading ten covering over 2.5%. Germline V gene data show CDR1 as LNHDA and CDR2 as SQIVND (reference sequence). CDR3 length: 16 residues. V gave up 1 base and J gave up 4 bases, with 14 bases separating them. Study-level findings and limits: Excluded: some indistinguishable V segments such as TRBV6-2 and TRBV6-3. Among TCR beta chains of equal frequency, HLA-associated ones were more clonally expanded in a later analysis.

The J gene is TRBJ1-5, the V gene TRBV19; D perhaps matches TRBD1 (6 bases). Sequencing was done on a sample of PBMCs. This receptor was taken from a male donor in good health and CMV-seronegative. CDR3 in amino acids: CASSIGKTGRNQPQHF. The CDR3 DNA sequence: TGTGCCAGTAGTATAGGAAAAACAGGGCGGAATCAGCCCCAGCATTTT. The full variable domain, its missing parts supplied by reference TRBV19 and TRBJ1-5, is DGGITQSPKYLFRKEGQNVTLSCEQNLNHDAMYWYRQDPGQGLRLIYYSQIVNDFQKGDIAEGYSVSREKKESFPLTVTSAQKNPTAFYLCASSIGKTGRNQPQHFGDGTRLSIL.